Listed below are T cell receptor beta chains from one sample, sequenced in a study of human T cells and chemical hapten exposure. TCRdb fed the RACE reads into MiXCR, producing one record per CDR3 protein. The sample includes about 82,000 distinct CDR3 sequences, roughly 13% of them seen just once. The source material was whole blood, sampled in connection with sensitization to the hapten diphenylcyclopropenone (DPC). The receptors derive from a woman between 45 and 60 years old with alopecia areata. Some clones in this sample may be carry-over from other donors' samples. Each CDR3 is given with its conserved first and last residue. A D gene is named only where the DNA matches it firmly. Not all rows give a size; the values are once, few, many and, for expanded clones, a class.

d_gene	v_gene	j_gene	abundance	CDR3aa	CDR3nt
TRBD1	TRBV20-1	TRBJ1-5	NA	CSATQGVDQPQHF	TGCAGTGCCACACAGGGGGTCGATCAGCCCCAGCATTTT
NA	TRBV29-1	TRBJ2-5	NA	CSVEVVSQYF	TGCAGCGTTGAGGTCGTTTCCCAGTACTTC
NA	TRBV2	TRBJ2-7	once	CASGRDTQRGEQYF	TGTGCCAGCGGCCGGGACACTCAGCGTGGGGAGCAGTACTTC
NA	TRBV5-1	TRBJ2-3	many	CASSLSSDTQYF	TGCGCCAGCAGCTTGTCTTCAGATACGCAGTATTTT
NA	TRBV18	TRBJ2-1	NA	CASSRGTRLSEGNEQFF	TGTGCCAGCTCACGAGGAACCAGGTTATCCGAGGGGAATGAGCAGTTCTTC
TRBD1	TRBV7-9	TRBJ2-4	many	CASSSGQGNIQYF	TGTGCCAGCAGCAGCGGACAGGGAAACATTCAGTACTTC
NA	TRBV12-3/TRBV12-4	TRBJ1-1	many	CASSLGRLNTEAFF	TGTGCCAGCAGTTTAGGTCGTTTGAACACTGAAGCTTTCTTT
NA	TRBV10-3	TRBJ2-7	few	CAISAFGGTYEQYF	TGTGCCATCAGTGCGTTCGGGGGTACCTACGAGCAGTACTTC
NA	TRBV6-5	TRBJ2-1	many	CASSGAVSSYNEQFF	TGTGCCAGCAGTGGAGCGGTTAGCTCCTACAATGAGCAGTTCTTC
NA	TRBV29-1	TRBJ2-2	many	CSVPLGANTGELFF	TGCAGCGTACCCCTAGGAGCGAACACCGGGGAGCTGTTTTTT
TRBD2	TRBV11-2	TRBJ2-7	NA	CASSQRLAGGQNEQYF	TGTGCCAGCAGCCAGAGACTAGCGGGAGGGCAGAACGAGCAGTACTTC
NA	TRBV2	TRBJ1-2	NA	CASSVGRDDYGYTF	TGTGCCAGCAGTGTGGGCAGGGACGACTATGGCTACACCTTC
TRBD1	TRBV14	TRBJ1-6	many	CASSPQQGAYSPLHF	TGTGCCAGCAGTCCACAACAGGGGGCGTATTCACCCCTCCACTTT
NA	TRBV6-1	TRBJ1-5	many	CASSEGTSGIGNQPQHF	TGTGCCAGCAGTGAAGGAACTTCGGGGATCGGCAATCAGCCCCAGCATTTT
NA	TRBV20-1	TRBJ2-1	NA	CSARPSIRTAGNSNEQFF	TGCAGTGCTAGACCTTCAATTCGGACAGCGGGAAATTCCAATGAGCAGTTCTTC
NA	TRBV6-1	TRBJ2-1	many	CASSEALQSTRASEREQFF	TGTGCCAGCAGTGAAGCCCTCCAATCGACTAGAGCATCGGAGAGGGAGCAGTTCTTC
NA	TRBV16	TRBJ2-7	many	CASSPTRPGGPNYEQYF	TGTGCCAGCAGCCCAACCCGACCCGGGGGGCCGAACTACGAGCAGTACTTC
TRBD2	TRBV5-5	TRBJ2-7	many	CASSQIAGREEQYF	TGTGCCAGCAGCCAAATAGCGGGCCGGGAGGAGCAGTACTTC
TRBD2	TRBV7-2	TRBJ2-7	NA	CASSRSGGQNYEQYF	TGTGCCAGCAGCCGCAGCGGGGGGCAGAATTACGAGCAGTACTTC
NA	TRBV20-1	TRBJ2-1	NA	CSARDQVLAAQSGQFF	TGCAGTGCTAGAGATCAAGTGTTAGCGGCCCAATCGGGGCAGTTCTTC
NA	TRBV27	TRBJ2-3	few	CASSLTAGDTDTQYF	TGTGCCAGCAGTTTGACGGCGGGCGACACAGATACGCAGTATTTT
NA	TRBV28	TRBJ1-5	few	CASRGPSNQPQHF	TGTGCCAGCAGGGGACCTAGCAATCAGCCCCAGCATTTT
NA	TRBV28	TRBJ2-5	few	CASSLFVGDQYF	TGTGCCAGCAGTTTATTTGTAGGGGACCAGTACTTC
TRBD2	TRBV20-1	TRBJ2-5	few	CSATTSGSQETQYF	TGCAGTGCTACGACTAGCGGCAGTCAAGAGACCCAGTACTTC
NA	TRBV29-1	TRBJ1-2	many	CSVGGAGNYGYTF	TGCAGCGTTGGAGGGGCAGGGAACTATGGCTACACCTTC